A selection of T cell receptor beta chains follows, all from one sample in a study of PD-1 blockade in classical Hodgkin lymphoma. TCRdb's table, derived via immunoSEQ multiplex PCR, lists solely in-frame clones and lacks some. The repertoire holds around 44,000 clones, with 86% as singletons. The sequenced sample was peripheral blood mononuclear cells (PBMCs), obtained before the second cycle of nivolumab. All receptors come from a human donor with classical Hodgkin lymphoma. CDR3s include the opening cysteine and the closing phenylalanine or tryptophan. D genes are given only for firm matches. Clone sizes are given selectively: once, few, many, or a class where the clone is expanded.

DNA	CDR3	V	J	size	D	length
TGTGCCAGCAGCTCCGACGCCGCGGGGAGTGAAGCTTTCTTT	CASSSDAAGSEAFF	TRBV6-7	TRBJ1-1	-	-	14
TGTGCCATCAAGGCAGGGACTAATGAAAAACTGTTTTTT	CAIKAGTNEKLFF	TRBV10-3	TRBJ1-4	-	-	13
TGTGCCACCAGCAGAACTAAATTAGGACAGGGGACCTACGAGCAGTACTTC	CATSRTKLGQGTYEQYF	TRBV15	TRBJ2-7	-	TRBD1	17
TGTGCCAGCAGGAGATGGACAGGGGGAATTGATCAGCCCCAGCATTTT	CASRRWTGGIDQPQHF	TRBV27	TRBJ1-5	-	TRBD1	16
TGTGCCAGCAGGGAACTAGCGGGGGTGAACACCGGGGAGCTGTTTTTT	CASRELAGVNTGELFF	TRBV2	TRBJ2-2	-	TRBD2	16
TGCGCCAGCAGCTGGGGGACGTCGAACACTGAAGCTTTCTTT	CASSWGTSNTEAFF	TRBV5-1	TRBJ1-1	-	-	14
TGTGCCAGCAGCCCGAGGGGGGGGCACAGTCAGCCCCAGCATTTT	CASSPRGGHSQPQHF	TRBV5-5	TRBJ1-5	-	-	15
TGTGCCAGTAGTCTAGGGGGCGTTGCGAACACCGGGGAGCTGTTTTTT	CASSLGGVANTGELFF	TRBV19	TRBJ2-2	-	TRBD1	16
TGTGCCAGCAGCCAAGATCTGGCAGAGGACCAGCCCCAGCATTTT	CASSQDLAEDQPQHF	TRBV4-2	TRBJ1-5	-	-	15
TGTGCCAGCAGCGCCGAATCCGGGCAGTCTTACTCCTACAATGAGCAGTTCTTC	CASSAESGQSYSYNEQFF	TRBV5-4	TRBJ2-1	-	-	18
TGTGCCAGCAGCTTAGAGGACCAACCGCTGGGCACAGATACGCAGTATTTT	CASSLEDQPLGTDTQYF	TRBV7-2	TRBJ2-3	-	-	17
TGTGCCAGCTCACCACTAGCCCCCGCAGGGGTGGGCACAGATACGCAGTATTTT	CASSPLAPAGVGTDTQYF	TRBV18	TRBJ2-3	-	-	18
TGTGCCAGCAGTGGGTCTGGTGAGACCCAGTACTTC	CASSGSGETQYF	TRBV7-9	TRBJ2-5	-	-	12
TGTGCCAGCAGTTTAAATACGGTTACGCAGTATTTT	CASSLNTVTQYF	TRBV28	TRBJ2-3	-	-	12
TGTGCCAGCAGAAGCGGGACTAGCTCCTACGAGCAGTACTTC	CASRSGTSSYEQYF	TRBV6-1	TRBJ2-7	-	TRBD2	14
TGTGCCAGCAGTTTAATTGGTACCCGGCCCCAGCATTTT	CASSLIGTRPQHF	TRBV27	TRBJ1-5	-	-	13
TGTGCCAGTAGTATGATCCCCCAAGGGTCCGGTGGCTACACCTTC	CASSMIPQGSGGYTF	TRBV19	TRBJ1-2	once	-	15